The rows below give T cell receptor beta chains drawn from one sample of a study of cytomegalovirus exposure and HLA in healthy donors. Clones were sequenced by immunoSEQ multiplex PCR, and TCRdb holds only the in-frame ones, with some missing. The repertoire consists of some 170,000 clones, with more than 75% occurring once and the leading ten covering 9.5% to 10%. The material sequenced was PBMCs. These receptors came from a man aged 18 to 29 in good health and CMV-seropositive. The CDR3 runs from the conserved cysteine through the conserved F or W. A D gene is named only where the DNA matches it firmly. Rows may omit the clone size; those that give it use once, few, many or a size class.

abundance	d_gene	j_gene	v_gene	CDR3aa	CDR3nt
-	TRBD1	TRBJ1-1	TRBV5-6	CASSRDSGTEAFF	TGTGCCAGCAGTCGGGACAGCGGCACTGAAGCTTTCTTT
-	-	TRBJ2-6	TRBV7-2	CASSPRLGANVLTF	TGTGCCAGCAGCCCCCGACTGGGGGCCAACGTCCTGACTTTC
-	-	TRBJ2-3	TRBV6-6	CASSLARGDTQYF	TGTGCCAGCAGTCTAGCCCGAGGGGATACGCAGTATTTT
-	TRBD1	TRBJ1-6	TRBV7-8	CASSATGGSYNSPLHF	TGTGCCAGCAGCGCTACAGGGGGTTCCTATAATTCACCCCTCCACTTT
-	TRBD1	TRBJ1-2	TRBV19	CASSATGTGGGYTF	TGTGCCAGTAGTGCTACCGGGACAGGGGGCGGCTACACCTTC
-	TRBD2	TRBJ2-7	TRBV7-9	CASSPATSGYVYEQYF	TGTGCCAGCAGCCCGGCCACTAGCGGGTACGTCTACGAGCAGTACTTC
once	-	TRBJ2-7	TRBV13	CASSPSAKSSYEQYF	TGTGCCAGCAGCCCATCTGCGAAAAGCTCCTACGAGCAGTACTTC
-	TRBD1	TRBJ2-7	TRBV6-5	CATLPGAGGPYEQYF	TGTGCCACCCTCCCTGGAGCAGGGGGTCCCTACGAGCAGTACTTC
-	-	TRBJ1-4	TRBV7-6	CASSLGWGANEKLFF	TGTGCCAGCAGCTTAGGCTGGGGGGCTAATGAAAAACTGTTTTTT
-	-	TRBJ1-2	TRBV11-1	CASSLLFDQKTADF	TGTGCCAGCAGCTTACTTTTCGATCAGAAGACAGCCGACTTC
-	TRBD1	TRBJ2-1	TRBV9	CASSGTGGPNEQFF	TGTGCCAGCAGCGGGACAGGGGGCCCCAATGAGCAGTTCTTC
-	-	TRBJ1-4	TRBV7-3	CASSLERSRRNEKLFF	TGTGCCAGCAGCTTAGAGAGGAGCAGAAGAAATGAAAAACTGTTTTTT
-	-	TRBJ2-2	TRBV11-2	CASSPRVRWGLTGELFF	TGTGCCAGCAGCCCCAGAGTCCGGTGGGGCCTCACCGGGGAGCTGTTTTTT
-	TRBD2	TRBJ2-1	TRBV14	CASSQSSGGAYSYNEQFF	TGTGCCAGCAGCCAATCTAGCGGGGGGGCTTACTCCTACAATGAGCAGTTCTTC
once	TRBD1	TRBJ2-1	TRBV6-1	CASKGDRGVNEQFF	TGTGCCAGCAAAGGGGACAGGGGAGTTAATGAGCAGTTCTTC
-	TRBD1	TRBJ2-7	TRBV10-3	CAISFFDRGAYEQYF	TGTGCCATCAGTTTCTTCGACAGGGGTGCCTACGAGCAGTACTTC
-	-	TRBJ1-5	TRBV7-8	CASSLAESHSNQPQHF	TGTGCCAGCAGCTTAGCGGAGTCGCATAGCAATCAGCCCCAGCATTTT
-	-	TRBJ2-5	TRBV5-6	CASSLERSGSAFQETQYF	TGTGCCAGCAGCTTGGAAAGGTCTGGGAGTGCCTTCCAAGAGACCCAGTACTTC
once	-	TRBJ1-5	TRBV15	CATSRSTIRGMKGNQPQHF	TGTGCCACCAGCAGATCGACAATCAGGGGTATGAAGGGCAATCAGCCCCAGCATTTT
-	-	TRBJ1-4	TRBV18	CASSREVEKLFF	TGTGCCAGCTCACGGGAGGTTGAAAAACTGTTTTTT
-	-	TRBJ1-2	TRBV27	CASSYGRGFYGYTF	TGTGCCAGCAGTTATGGAAGGGGATTCTATGGCTACACCTTC
few	-	TRBJ2-1	TRBV7-2	CASSQNGDYNEQFF	TGTGCCAGCAGCCAGAACGGGGATTACAATGAGCAGTTCTTC
-	-	TRBJ2-1	TRBV6-6	CASRSPNNEQFF	TGTGCCAGCAGGTCCCCAAACAATGAGCAGTTCTTC
-	TRBD2	TRBJ2-4	TRBV5-4	CASSGSGGHLAKNIQYF	TGTGCCAGCAGCGGTAGCGGGGGGCATCTAGCCAAAAACATTCAGTACTTC
-	-	TRBJ2-5	TRBV29-1	CSVGLRTTQETQYF	TGCAGCGTTGGATTGCGGACTACGCAAGAGACCCAGTACTTC
-	-	TRBJ1-2	TRBV30	CACDGGQTYGYTF	TGTGCCTGCGATGGAGGACAGACCTATGGCTACACCTTC
-	-	TRBJ2-1	TRBV18	CASSPSGGVRYNEQFF	TGTGCCAGCTCACCTAGTGGCGGGGTTAGGTACAATGAGCAGTTCTTC
-	-	TRBJ1-5	TRBV10-3	CAISETYNQPQHF	TGTGCCATCAGTGAGACCTACAATCAGCCCCAGCATTTT
-	-	TRBJ2-3	TRBV18	CASSRPGTDTQYF	TGTGCCAGCTCCCGTCCGGGGACAGATACGCAGTATTTT
few	TRBD1	TRBJ1-3	TRBV9	CASSAIDRVGGNTIYF	TGTGCCAGCAGCGCGATTGACAGGGTGGGTGGAAACACCATATATTTT
-	TRBD2	TRBJ2-1	TRBV29-1	CSVDQIGLAGVDEQFF	TGCAGCGTTGACCAAATTGGACTAGCGGGAGTTGATGAGCAGTTCTTC
-	-	TRBJ1-3	TRBV30	CAWSNSGSGPGNTIYF	TGTGCCTGGAGTAATAGCGGTAGCGGGCCAGGAAACACCATATATTTT
-	-	TRBJ1-2	TRBV29-1	CSTQGSYGYTF	TGCAGCACGCAGGGGTCCTATGGCTACACCTTC
-	-	TRBJ1-2	TRBV10-3	CAISERQDYGYTF	TGTGCCATCAGTGAGAGGCAGGACTATGGCTACACCTTC
few	TRBD2	TRBJ2-7	TRBV27	CASSLSLAATYEQYF	TGTGCCAGCAGTTTAAGCCTAGCGGCCACCTACGAGCAGTACTTC
-	TRBD1	TRBJ2-7	TRBV13	CASSPGGSTYEQYF	TGTGCCAGCAGCCCAGGGGGTTCTACCTACGAGCAGTACTTC
-	-	TRBJ2-6	TRBV5-6	CASSLVREGSGANVLTF	TGTGCCAGCAGCTTGGTCAGGGAAGGATCTGGGGCCAACGTCCTGACTTTC
-	TRBD2	TRBJ2-1	TRBV5-1	CASSAESGGREQFF	TGCGCCAGCAGCGCCGAATCGGGGGGACGTGAGCAGTTCTTC
-	TRBD1	TRBJ2-1	TRBV5-1	CASSLTGTGQFSSYNEQFF	TGCGCCAGCAGTCTCACCGGGACAGGACAATTTAGCTCCTACAATGAGCAGTTCTTC
-	-	TRBJ1-2	TRBV9	CASSAPRRGGGYTF	TGTGCCAGCAGCGCCCCCCGGAGAGGGGGTGGCTACACCTTC
-	TRBD1	TRBJ1-1	TRBV6-5	CASSLGQGTTEAFF	TGTGCCAGCAGTTTGGGACAGGGGACCACTGAAGCTTTCTTT
-	TRBD1	TRBJ2-7	TRBV18	CASSPRFAGQGAYEQYF	TGTGCCAGCTCACCACGTTTCGCAGGACAGGGGGCCTACGAGCAGTACTTC
-	-	TRBJ1-5	TRBV4-1	CASSQDSRGYSNQPQHF	TGCGCCAGCAGCCAAGATAGCAGGGGATATAGCAATCAGCCCCAGCATTTT
-	-	TRBJ1-1	TRBV7-9	CSSKLDMNTEAFF	TGTTCCAGCAAGTTGGACATGAACACTGAAGCTTTCTTT
-	-	TRBJ1-4	TRBV7-2	CASSPTSVGEKLFF	TGTGCCAGCAGCCCCACCAGTGTTGGTGAAAAACTGTTTTTT
-	TRBD2	TRBJ2-3	TRBV11-2	CASSLAGGEDTQYF	TGTGCCAGCAGCCTAGCGGGAGGGGAGGATACGCAGTATTTT
-	TRBD1	TRBJ1-1	TRBV9	CASSNTPGQRINTEAFF	TGTGCCAGCAGCAACACCCCGGGACAGCGAATTAACACTGAAGCTTTCTTT
-	-	TRBJ2-1	TRBV9	CASTEYRLSSYNEQFF	TGTGCCAGCACCGAATACAGGTTGAGCTCCTACAATGAGCAGTTCTTC
-	-	TRBJ1-1	TRBV30	CAWRPGTGNTEAFF	TGTGCCTGGAGACCCGGTACAGGGAACACTGAAGCTTTCTTT
-	-	TRBJ1-5	TRBV19	CASSEGVNLNQPQHF	TGTGCCAGTAGTGAGGGGGTCAACCTAAATCAGCCCCAGCATTTT
-	-	TRBJ1-2	TRBV29-1	CSIEVVLGYTF	TGCAGCATTGAAGTGGTACTGGGCTACACCTTC
-	-	TRBJ1-4	TRBV5-4	CASSLGAQDFEKLFF	TGTGCCAGCAGCTTGGGGGCACAGGATTTTGAAAAACTGTTTTTT
-	-	TRBJ1-1	TRBV29-1	CSVGSAGTEAFF	TGCAGCGTTGGATCGGCGGGCACTGAAGCTTTCTTT
-	-	TRBJ2-3	TRBV7-8	CASRRQIFSTDTQYF	TGTGCCAGCAGACGACAGATCTTTAGCACAGATACGCAGTATTTT
few	TRBD1	TRBJ1-1	TRBV5-1	CASSSGQANFNTEAFF	TGCGCCAGCAGCTCGGGACAGGCCAACTTCAACACTGAAGCTTTCTTT
-	-	TRBJ2-6	TRBV9	CASTNGANGLTF	TGTGCCAGCACAAATGGGGCCAACGGCCTGACTTTC
-	TRBD1	TRBJ1-3	TRBV7-6	CASSSRPTGAGNTIYF	TGTGCCAGCAGCTCCCGACCCACAGGGGCTGGAAACACCATATATTTT
-	-	TRBJ2-3	TRBV4-3	CASSLQVTDTQYF	TGCGCCAGCAGCCTACAGGTCACAGATACGCAGTATTTT
-	-	TRBJ1-3	TRBV7-8	CASSSNRVSGNTIYF	TGTGCCAGCAGCTCGAACAGAGTCTCTGGAAACACCATATATTTT